This entry lists 11 T cell receptor beta chains sequenced from one sample in a study of identical twins. TCRdb passed the 5' RACE reads through MiXCR, listing each CDR3 protein once. Of approximately 500,000 distinct CDR3 sequences in the sample, 20% to 25% were seen once. The same data also went into a second study, on T cells expressing NK-cell markers.

Input material: CD4+ T cells sorted from blood. These receptors were obtained from a woman under 30 in good health.

The chain has TRBV5-1 and TRBJ2-2, with 14 bases identical to TRBD2. Germline V gene sequence: CDR1 SGHRS, CDR2 YFSETQ. This CDR3 contains 18 residues. With V trimmed by 4 bases and J by 4 bases, 9 bases remained unmatched. CDR3 bases: TGCGCCAGCAGCACAGCGACTAGCGGGGGGGCTGGCACCGGGGAGCTGTTTTTT. It codes for CASSTATSGGAGTGELFF.

This sequence joins TRBV5-1 and TRBJ2-7; 7 bases align to TRBD1. Trimming took 3 bases from V and 0 from J; bases not matched to a gene: 9. Per the germline V gene, CDR1 is SGHRS and CDR2 is YFSETQ. The CDR3 has 16 amino acids. The CDR3 sequence: CASSSMTGISSYEQYF. The DNA of the CDR3 is TGCGCCAGCAGCTCGATGACAGGGATCAGCTCCTACGAGCAGTACTTC.

This clonotype was seen a handful of times. This rearrangement joins TRBV24-1 to TRBJ2-1; maybe TRBD2 (6 bases). Deletions cut 4 bases from V and 12 bases from J, with 15 bases between. In germline, CDR1 is KGHDR, CDR2 SFDVKD. This CDR3 is built from 13 residues. The CDR3 spells CATSDPGLSGQFF. In DNA form, the CDR3 reads TGTGCCACCAGTGACCCGGGACTTTCTGGGCAGTTCTTC.

This clonotype appeared many times. The CDR3 bases are TGTGCCAGCACCGGGACTAGCGGGTTTAACACAGATACGCAGTATTTT. Protein: CASTGTSGFNTDTQYF. The rearrangement uses TRBV5-8 and TRBJ2-3, with 12 positions matching TRBD2. Germline CDR1 and CDR2: SGHTS and YDEGEE. This CDR3 has 16 amino acids. V lost 6 bases to trimming and J lost 2 bases; unmatched junction nucleotides: 7.

Here the CDR3 DNA reads TGCGCCAGCACCCATGAGACAGGGCGAAAGCTCCACTTT. It specifies CASTHETGRKLHF. The chain combines TRBV5-1 with TRBJ1-6; 7 bases match TRBD1. The CDR3 spans 13 residues. With V trimmed by 6 bases and J by 16 bases, 13 bases remained unmatched. Germline V gives CDR1 SGHRS, CDR2 YFSETQ.

V and J are TRBV9 and TRBJ2-1; no reliable D call. The V end was cut by 0 bases, the J end by 4 bases, with 5 bases between. Germline CDR1 SGDLS, CDR2 YYNGEE. The CDR3 has 13 amino acids. CDR3 in amino acids: CASSVGEYNEQFF. In nucleotides, the CDR3 is TGTGCCAGCAGCGTAGGAGAGTACAATGAGCAGTTCTTC.

This clonotype has only a few counts. V usage is TRBV5-6 and J usage is TRBJ1-1; D not resolved. The CDR3 consists of 11 residues. Germline-derived CDR1 and CDR2 are SGHDT and YYEEEE. V was clipped by 0 bases and J by 6 bases, with 3 bases between them. Written as DNA, the CDR3 is TGTGCCAGCAGCTTGGACGCTGAAGCTTTCTTT. This sequence encodes CASSLDAEAFF.

This clonotype has only a few counts. This sequence joins TRBV25-1 and TRBJ2-1, with D possibly being TRBD1 (5 bases). Germline CDR1 and CDR2: MGHDK and SYGVNS. V gave up 7 bases and J gave up 9 bases, with 13 bases separating them. The length of the CDR3 is 12 residues. CDR3 nucleotides: TGTGCCAGCACTGCACGAAGGGGTGAGCAGTTCTTC. Amino acid sequence: CASTARRGEQFF. Looking up the rest from reference TRBV25-1 and TRBJ2-1 gives the full variable domain: EADIYQTPRYLVIGTGKKITLECSQTMGHDKMYWYQQDPGMELHLIHYSYGVNSTEKGDLSSESTVSRIRTEHFPLTLESARPSHTSQYLCASTARRGEQFFGPGTRLTVL.

The chain links TRBV6-1 to TRBJ2-5; the match to TRBD1 covers 9 bases. The CDR3 runs to 14 residues. CDR1 is MNHNS and CDR2 is SASEGT in the germline V gene. V lost 6 bases, J lost 1 base, and 3 bases stayed unmatched. CDR3 DNA: TGTGCCAGCAGCAGGGACAGGGTCCAAGAGACCCAGTACTTC. As protein: CASSRDRVQETQYF.

The chain combines TRBV9 with TRBJ2-1; 7 bases are shared with TRBD2. CDR1 SGDLS and CDR2 YYNGEE come from the germline V gene. The CDR3 sequence is 15 residues long. Unmatched junction bases numbered 4, after V lost 0 bases and J lost 4 bases. CDR3 in DNA: TGTGCCAGCAGCGTAGGTAGCGGGCCGTACAATGAGCAGTTCTTC. As protein: CASSVGSGPYNEQFF. The variable domain in full, completed from reference TRBV9 and TRBJ2-1, reads DSGVTQTPKHLITATGQRVTLRCSPRSGDLSVYWYQQSLDQGLQFLIQYYNGEERAKGNILERFSAQQFPDLHSELNLSSLELGDSALYFCASSVGSGPYNEQFFGPGTRLTVL.

This clonotype has only a few counts. The chain links TRBV2 to TRBJ2-6; weak D call: TRBD1 (6 bases). Germline loops: CDR1 SNHLY, CDR2 FYNNEI. The CDR3 is 16 residues long. The V end was cut by 7 bases, the J end by 0 bases, with 13 bases between. The CDR3 DNA reads as TGTGCCAGCACCGGACAGTATAGCTCTGGGGCCAACGTCCTGACTTTC. Protein product: CASTGQYSSGANVLTF.